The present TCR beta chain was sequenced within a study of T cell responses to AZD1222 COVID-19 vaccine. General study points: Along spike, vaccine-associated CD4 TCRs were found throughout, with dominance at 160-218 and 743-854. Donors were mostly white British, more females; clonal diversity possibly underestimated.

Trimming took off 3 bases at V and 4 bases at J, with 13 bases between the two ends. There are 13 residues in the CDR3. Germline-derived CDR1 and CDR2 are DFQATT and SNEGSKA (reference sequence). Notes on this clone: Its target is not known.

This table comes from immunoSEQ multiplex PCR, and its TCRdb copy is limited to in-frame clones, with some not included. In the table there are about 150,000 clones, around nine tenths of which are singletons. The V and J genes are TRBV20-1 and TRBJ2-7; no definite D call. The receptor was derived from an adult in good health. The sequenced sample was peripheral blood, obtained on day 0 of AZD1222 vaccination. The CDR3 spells CSASPWQHYEQYF. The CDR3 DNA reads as TGCAGTGCTAGTCCGTGGCAGCATTACGAGCAGTACTTC.